These T cell receptor beta chains were read from a single sample in a study of T cells in Graves' hyperthyroidism and ophthalmopathy. TCRdb redid the calling of the multiplex PCR reads with MiXCR, one entry per CDR3 protein. Counted here are around 720,000 distinct CDR3 sequences, 35% occurring once; the ten biggest clones make up roughly 31%. Sequenced material: blood. The receptors were gathered from a woman between 35 and 50 years old with Graves' hyperthyroidism. Both conserved end residues are part of each CDR3. Fields, in order: D gene, clone size, J gene, V gene, CDR3 DNA, CDR3 protein. D genes are given only for firm matches. Rows give clone size only sometimes, using once, few, many, or a class for an expanded clone.

D: TRBD1
size: many
J: TRBJ1-2
V: TRBV5-6
DNA: TGTGCCAGCAGCTTGGATGGGACAGGGCATGGCTACACCTTC
CDR3: CASSLDGTGHGYTF

D: .
size: many
J: TRBJ2-7
V: TRBV20-1
DNA: TGCAGTGCTAACGAACCCTCCTACGAGCAGTACTTC
CDR3: CSANEPSYEQYF

D: .
size: few
J: TRBJ1-1
V: TRBV24-1
DNA: TGTGCCACCAGTGATCGGGGTGGGACTGAAGCTTTCTTT
CDR3: CATSDRGGTEAFF

D: .
size: many
J: TRBJ1-1
V: TRBV10-3
DNA: TGTGCCATCAGTGAAAGTACAGTGAACACTGAAGCTTTCTTT
CDR3: CAISESTVNTEAFF

D: .
size: .
J: TRBJ2-1
V: TRBV24-1
DNA: TGTGCCAGCAGTCCTACACACGGGGATGAGCAGTTCTTC
CDR3: CASSPTHGDEQFF

D: .
size: .
J: TRBJ1-6
V: TRBV11-2
DNA: TGTGCCAGCAGTTTATTTGGGGGCGACGGGTCACCCCTCCACTTT
CDR3: CASSLFGGDGSPLHF

D: .
size: .
J: TRBJ1-3
V: TRBV12-3/TRBV12-4
DNA: TGTGCCAGCAGCCGCGTGGGGAGTTCCGGAAACACCATATATTTT
CDR3: CASSRVGSSGNTIYF

D: .
size: many
J: TRBJ2-7
V: TRBV2
DNA: TGTGCCAGCAGTGCGACGGTCTTAGGGTACTTC
CDR3: CASSATVLGYF

D: .
size: .
J: TRBJ2-3
V: TRBV7-8
DNA: TGTGCCAGCAGCTTATCACCCGGTACGCAGTATTTT
CDR3: CASSLSPGTQYF

D: .
size: many
J: TRBJ2-7
V: TRBV7-8
DNA: TGTGCCAGCAGCTTAGGTCCCGGGGGCGACTACGAGCAGTACTTC
CDR3: CASSLGPGGDYEQYF

D: .
size: many
J: TRBJ1-6
V: TRBV6-2/TRBV6-3
DNA: TGTGCCAGCAGTTACGCGTTCTCCGGAGCACCCCTCCACTTT
CDR3: CASSYAFSGAPLHF

D: .
size: many
J: TRBJ1-6
V: TRBV4-3
DNA: TGCGCCAGCAGCCAAGATCATAATTCACCCCTCCACTTT
CDR3: CASSQDHNSPLHF

D: .
size: few
J: TRBJ1-1
V: TRBV7-2
DNA: TGCGCCAGCAGCCAAGTGACTTCCCCAGCGGCTTTCTTT
CDR3: CASSQVTSPAAFF

D: .
size: few
J: TRBJ1-1
V: TRBV9
DNA: TGTGCCAGCAGCGTAGGGGGGGTACACACTGAAGCTTTCTTT
CDR3: CASSVGGVHTEAFF

D: TRBD1
size: many
J: TRBJ1-6
V: TRBV12-3/TRBV12-4
DNA: TGTGCCAGCAGAACCAGGGGGGGTAATTCACCCCTCCACTTT
CDR3: CASRTRGGNSPLHF

D: .
size: .
J: TRBJ1-1
V: TRBV5-4
DNA: TGTGCCAGCAGCTTGCAACAGGGAGGGAACACTGAAGCTTTCTTT
CDR3: CASSLQQGGNTEAFF

D: TRBD1
size: .
J: TRBJ1-2
V: TRBV20-1
DNA: TGCAGTGCTAAGACACAGGGGTATGGCTACACCTTC
CDR3: CSAKTQGYGYTF

D: .
size: many
J: TRBJ1-2
V: TRBV29-1
DNA: TGCAGCGTCCAGGGTAACTATGGCTACACCTTC
CDR3: CSVQGNYGYTF

D: .
size: many
J: TRBJ1-4
V: TRBV2
DNA: TGTGCCAGCAGTGGGGAAGGGGTTGGGGCTAATGAAAAACTGTTTTTT
CDR3: CASSGEGVGANEKLFF

D: .
size: few
J: TRBJ1-2
V: TRBV12-3/TRBV12-4
DNA: TGTGCCAGCAGTCCCGGACCCGGCTACACCTTC
CDR3: CASSPGPGYTF

D: .
size: few
J: TRBJ1-5
V: TRBV6-2/TRBV6-3
DNA: TGTGCCAGCAAGTTAGGGGTATCCAATCAGCCCCAGCATTTT
CDR3: CASKLGVSNQPQHF

D: .
size: many
J: TRBJ1-1
V: TRBV7-8
DNA: TGTGCCAGCAGCTTAGGGAGACAGTATACTGAAGCTTTCTTT
CDR3: CASSLGRQYTEAFF

D: TRBD1
size: .
J: TRBJ1-1
V: TRBV19
DNA: TGTGCCAGTAGCTCTTGGACAGGAGGGGGGAACACTGAAGCTTTCTTT
CDR3: CASSSWTGGGNTEAFF

D: .
size: few
J: TRBJ1-6
V: TRBV6-1
DNA: TGTGCCAGCAGTGAAGGGGTCCTGAATTCACCCCTCCACTTT
CDR3: CASSEGVLNSPLHF

D: TRBD2
size: once
J: TRBJ2-1
V: TRBV10-3
DNA: TGTGCCATTCAAGCTAGTAGCGGGTACGAGGAGCAGTTCTTC
CDR3: CAIQASSGYEEQFF

D: .
size: .
J: TRBJ2-7
V: TRBV7-3
DNA: TGTGCCAGCAGCTTCCCAGGGAACCCCTACGAGCAGTACTTC
CDR3: CASSFPGNPYEQYF

D: TRBD2
size: many
J: TRBJ2-7
V: TRBV12-3/TRBV12-4
DNA: TGTGCCAGCAGTTTGGGGGGAGGGCCGGCCGAGCAGTACTTC
CDR3: CASSLGGGPAEQYF

D: .
size: .
J: TRBJ2-7
V: TRBV7-8
DNA: TGTGCCAGCAGTCCCTGGAGGGGTTCCTACGAGCAGTACTTC
CDR3: CASSPWRGSYEQYF

D: .
size: many
J: TRBJ1-4
V: TRBV7-9
DNA: TGTGCCAGCAGATCCACGGGGTGGGATGAAAAACTGTTTTTT
CDR3: CASRSTGWDEKLFF

D: .
size: few
J: TRBJ2-2
V: TRBV7-7
DNA: TGTGCTAGCAGCCGGGGACCCCCGATGACCGGGGAGCTGTTTTTT
CDR3: CASSRGPPMTGELFF

D: .
size: .
J: TRBJ2-7
V: TRBV19
DNA: TGTGCCAGTGGGACGACCGGCGAGCAGTACTTC
CDR3: CASGTTGEQYF